This note documents a single TCR beta chain sequence. Its target is unknown. Sequencing used immunoSEQ multiplex PCR; TCRdb keeps in-frame clones, though not all of them. The sample consists of 140,000 to 150,000 clones, 90% to 95% of them appearing once. The data derive from a study of T cell responses to AZD1222 COVID-19 vaccine. Findings and limits, study-wide: Vaccine-associated CD4 TCRs ranged over spike, dominating at 160-218 and 743-854.

Germline CDR1 and CDR2: SGHDN and FVKESK. This CDR3 has 15 residues. The V and J ends lost 1 base and 4 bases respectively, with 13 bases between them. The chain employs TRBV14 and TRBJ1-1, with D perhaps TRBD1 (5 bases). The TCR comes from an adult in good health. The sequences come from peripheral blood, collected on day 0 of AZD1222 vaccination. The CDR3 reads CASSQGGGSGTEAFF. CDR3 nucleotide sequence: TGTGCCAGCAGCCAAGGGGGCGGGTCAGGCACTGAAGCTTTCTTT.